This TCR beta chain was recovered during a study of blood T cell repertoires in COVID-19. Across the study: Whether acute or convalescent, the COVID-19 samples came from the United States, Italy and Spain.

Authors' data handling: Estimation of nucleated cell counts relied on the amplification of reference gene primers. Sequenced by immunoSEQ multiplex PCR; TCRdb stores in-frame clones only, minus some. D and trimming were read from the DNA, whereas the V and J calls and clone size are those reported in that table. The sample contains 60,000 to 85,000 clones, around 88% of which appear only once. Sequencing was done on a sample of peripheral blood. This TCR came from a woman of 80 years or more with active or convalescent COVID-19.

The CDR3 reads CASSLTRPPYEQYF. CDR3 sequence (DNA): TGCGCCAGCAGCTTGACCAGGCCTCCCTACGAGCAGTACTTC. The V call is TRBV5-1, the J call TRBJ2-7; unclear D gene. V shed 1 base and J shed 2 bases, with 10 bases lying between them. Germline loops: CDR1 SGHRS, CDR2 YFSETQ. This CDR3 has 14 residues.